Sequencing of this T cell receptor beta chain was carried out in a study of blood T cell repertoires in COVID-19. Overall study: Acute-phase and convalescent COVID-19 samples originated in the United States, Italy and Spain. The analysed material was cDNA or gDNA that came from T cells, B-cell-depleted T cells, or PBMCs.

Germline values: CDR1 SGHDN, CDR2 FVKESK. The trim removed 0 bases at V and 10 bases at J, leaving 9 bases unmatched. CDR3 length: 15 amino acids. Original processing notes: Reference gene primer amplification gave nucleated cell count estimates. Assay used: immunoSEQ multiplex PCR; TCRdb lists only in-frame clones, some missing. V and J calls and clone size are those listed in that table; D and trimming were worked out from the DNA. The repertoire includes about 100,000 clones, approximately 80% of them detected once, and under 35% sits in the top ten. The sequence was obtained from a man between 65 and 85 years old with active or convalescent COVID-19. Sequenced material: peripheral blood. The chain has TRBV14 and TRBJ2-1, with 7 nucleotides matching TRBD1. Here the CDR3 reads CASSQEGQSFREQFF. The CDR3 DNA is TGTGCCAGCAGCCAAGAGGGACAGAGCTTTAGAGAGCAGTTCTTC.